The 10 T cell receptor beta chains below come from one sample, sequenced in a study of cytomegalovirus exposure and HLA in healthy donors. This PCR relied on a set of 60 Vbeta primers and 13 Jbeta primers. Profiled with immunoSEQ multiplex PCR; TCRdb holds only in-frame clones, not every one. This sample has approximately 120,000 clones, with more than 65% found just once. Sequences were obtained from PBMCs. The receptors originated from a man in his forties in good health and CMV-seropositive.

V usage is TRBV15 and J usage is TRBJ2-5; weak D call: TRBD1 (6 bases). The end of the DNA aligns better with TRBJ2-7, so the J call may be wrong. The germline V gene encodes CDR1 LNHNV and CDR2 YYDKDF (reference sequence). The CDR3 totals 14 residues. The CDR3 loop reads CATSATGISYEQYF. The CDR3 DNA reads as TGTGCCACCAGCGCCACAGGGATCTCCTACGAGCAGTACTTC.

This clone was found a few times. The J gene is TRBJ2-7, the V gene TRBV20-1, with D hard to call. The CDR3 sequence is 11 residues long. Per the germline V gene, CDR1 is DFQATT and CDR2 is SNEGSKA (reference sequence). Between the trimmed V and J ends, which lost 2 bases and 1 base, there was a span of 3 bases. The CDR3 spells CSARTSYEQYF. DNA of the CDR3: TGCAGTGCTAGAACATCCTACGAGCAGTACTTC.

The rearrangement links TRBV5-1 to TRBJ1-6; D not resolved. Trimming removed 0 bases from V and 9 bases from J, with 16 bases in between. This CDR3 is 16 amino acids long. Germline values: CDR1 SGHRS, CDR2 YFSETQ. CDR3 protein: CASSLGGSSGSSPLHF. The CDR3 nucleotides read TGCGCCAGCAGCTTGGGAGGGTCCAGCGGGAGTTCACCCCTCCACTTT.

Only a few counts were recorded for this clone. As DNA, the CDR3 is TGTGCCAGCAATCCCGGGACTAGGGCACGTGATACGCAGTATTTT. It codes for CASNPGTRARDTQYF. The rearrangement links TRBV6-5 to TRBJ2-3; TRBD2 agrees at 8 bases. Germline V gene data show CDR1 as MNHEY and CDR2 as SVGAGI. The CDR3 has 15 residues. V trimming: 7 bases; J trimming: 6 bases; junction bases outside the gene matches: 12.

The chain joins TRBV15 to TRBJ2-3; 8 bases align to TRBD2. CDR1 and CDR2 (germline): LNHNV, YYDKDF (reference sequence). Germline trimming cut 1 base from V and 1 base from J; bases unmatched to any gene: 1. The CDR3 is made up of 15 amino acids. The CDR3 DNA reads as TGTGCCACCAGCAGAGCACTAGCGGGCACAGATACGCAGTATTTT. Translation gives CATSRALAGTDTQYF.

The genes are TRBV28 and TRBJ1-2; D is possibly TRBD1 (6 bases). The CDR3 length is 14 residues. Germline CDR1 is MDHEN and CDR2 is SYDVKM. V gave up 6 bases and J gave up 5 bases, with 16 bases separating them. Written as DNA, the CDR3 is TGTGCCAGCAGACTGGCTGGGGGCGCTTATGGCTACACCTTC. It yields the protein CASRLAGGAYGYTF.

The CDR3 protein is CASSEGGGLSYNEQFF. The CDR3 coding sequence is TGTGCCAGCAGTGAGGGGGGTGGACTTTCCTACAATGAGCAGTTCTTC. The chain is built from TRBV25-1 and TRBJ2-1; D might be TRBD2 (6 bases). Trimming took off 3 bases at V and 1 base at J, with 13 bases between the two ends. The CDR3 extends over 16 amino acids. CDR1 is MGHDK, CDR2 SYGVNS, per germline.

V gene TRBV4-3 combines with J gene TRBJ1-2, with D tentatively TRBD1 (5 bases). This CDR3 comprises 20 residues. Germline-derived CDR1 and CDR2 are LGHNA and YSLEER. V was pared by 0 bases and J by 4 bases, with 27 bases between. CDR3 DNA: TGCGCCAGCAGCCAAGATGGCTGGTCGGTGGGGCCCGGAGCCCTCTATGGCTACACCTTC. Amino acids: CASSQDGWSVGPGALYGYTF.

This chain links TRBV27 with TRBJ2-5; 9 nucleotides align to TRBD1. Gene TRBJ2-7 matches the end of the DNA better, so the J call may be wrong. The CDR3 loop spans 15 amino acids. Germline CDR1 and CDR2: MNHEY and SMNVEV (reference sequence). This CDR3 reads CASSAIIGQGNEQYF. CDR3 nucleotide sequence: TGTGCCAGCAGTGCCATCATAGGACAGGGGAACGAGCAGTACTTC.

V is TRBV5-1 and J is TRBJ1-2; D is possibly TRBD1 (6 bases). Germline-derived CDR1 and CDR2 are SGHRS and YFSETQ. This CDR3 spans 15 amino acids. Deletions cut 0 bases from V and 4 bases from J, with 13 bases between. The CDR3 DNA reads as TGCGCCAGCAGCTTGGCCTTAGGGGGGGGCTATGGCTACACCTTC. It codes for CASSLALGGGYGYTF. Full variable domain (rest looked up from reference TRBV5-1 and TRBJ1-2): KAGVTQTPRYLIKTRGQQVTLSCSPISGHRSVSWYQQTPGQGLQFLFEYFSETQRNKGNFPGRFSGRQFSNSRSEMNVSTLELGDSALYLCASSLALGGGYGYTFGSGTRLTVV.